The 17 T cell receptor beta chains given below trace back to one sample, sequenced in a study of blood T cell repertoires in COVID-19. Profiling relied on immunoSEQ multiplex PCR, and the TCRdb table lists in-frame clones only, not all of them. The sample has tens of thousands of clones; 88% are singletons. Sequenced input: peripheral blood. The source of these receptors is a man aged 50 to 60 with active COVID-19.

The chain uses TRBV27 and TRBJ2-7; 9 bases align to TRBD2. The germline gives CDR1 MNHEY, CDR2 SMNVEV (reference sequence). The CDR3 contains 18 residues. V lost 5 bases to trimming and J lost 5 bases; unmatched junction nucleotides: 19. CDR3 sequence: CASSNFIWRGLAPDEQYF. In DNA form, the CDR3 reads TGTGCCAGCAGTAATTTTATATGGAGGGGACTAGCCCCAGACGAGCAGTACTTC.

The chain combines TRBV7-8 with TRBJ1-5, with D hard to call. This CDR3 has 11 residues. Germline loops: CDR1 SGHVS, CDR2 FQNEAQ. V lost 5 bases, J lost 15 bases, and 14 bases lay in between. DNA for the CDR3: TGTGCCAGCAGCCCCGGGGTAGGTTTGCATTTT. Translated, it gives CASSPGVGLHF. Full variable domain (missing parts from reference TRBV7-8 and TRBJ1-5): GAGVSQSPRYKVAKRGQDVALRCDPISGHVSLFWYQQALGQGPEFLTYFQNEAQLDKSGLPSDRFFAERPEGSVSTLKIQRTQQEDSAVYLCASSPGVGLHFGDGTRLSIL.

This chain connects TRBV7-2 to TRBJ2-5; 9 nucleotides match TRBD1. CDR1 and CDR2 from the germline V gene are SGHTA and FQGNSA. The junction had 3 bases not matched to a gene; V was cut back by 5 bases and J by 5 bases. The CDR3 has 13 residues. The CDR3 loop is CASSQGQGETQYF. In nucleotides, the CDR3 is TGTGCCAGCAGCCAAGGACAGGGGGAGACCCAGTACTTC.

The CDR3 reads CASSSLLAGGRSRTYEQYF. The CDR3 DNA follows: TGTGCCAGCAGTTCCTTACTAGCGGGAGGGCGGAGTAGGACCTACGAGCAGTACTTC. The chain is built from TRBV6-2 or TRBV6-3 and TRBJ2-7; 13 bases match TRBD2. J gave up 2 bases and V 4 bases, and 14 bases lay outside the gene matches. This CDR3 contains 19 residues. Looked up from germline, CDR1 is MNHEY and CDR2 is SVGEGT.

The rearrangement joins TRBV18 to TRBJ2-7; D gene uncertain. Germline loops: CDR1 KGHSH, CDR2 LQKENI. The CDR3 is 12 amino acids. V was shortened by 8 bases and J by 0 bases, with 8 bases between the two germline ends. The CDR3 nucleotides read TGTGCCAGCAAAGGAGCCTCCTACGAGCAGTACTTC. Protein: CASKGASYEQYF.

The chain joins TRBV28 to TRBJ1-2, with 7 bases identical to TRBD1. CDR1 and CDR2 (germline): MDHEN, SYDVKM. V shed 5 bases and J 6 bases; nucleotides not matched to a gene: 12. This CDR3 region has 15 residues. The CDR3 nucleotides read TGTGCCAGCAGTCTATCTACCGGGACAGCCCATGGCTACACCTTC. It specifies CASSLSTGTAHGYTF.

The rearrangement joins TRBV5-5 to TRBJ2-7, with 8 bases matching TRBD2. Trimming took 2 bases from V and 4 from J; bases not matched to a gene: 8. Germline assignment: CDR1 SGHKS and CDR2 YYEKEE (reference sequence). The CDR3 is 15 amino acids. CDR3 sequence: CASSLFGRAGYEQYF. CDR3 bases: TGTGCCAGCAGCTTATTCGGGAGGGCCGGGTACGAGCAGTACTTC.

The chain has TRBV7-9 and TRBJ2-1; D not resolved. V was clipped by 1 base and J by 2 bases, with 3 bases between them. The length of the CDR3 is 13 residues. Germline V gives CDR1 SEHNR, CDR2 FQNEAQ (reference sequence). The CDR3 loop is CASSLGPYNEQFF. The DNA for the CDR3 is TGTGCCAGCAGCTTAGGGCCCTACAATGAGCAGTTCTTC.

This clone is a singleton in its sample. The chain employs TRBV7-2 and TRBJ2-2, with D perhaps TRBD2 (5 bases). V was pared by 1 base and J by 4 bases, with 7 bases between. Germline loops: CDR1 SGHTA, CDR2 FQGNSA. This CDR3 is built from 14 residues. The CDR3: CASSLEAVTGELFF. For the CDR3, the DNA is TGTGCCAGCAGCTTAGAAGCGGTCACCGGGGAGCTGTTTTTT.

The chain couples TRBV28 to TRBJ2-3; D gene ambiguous. Looked up from germline, CDR1 is MDHEN and CDR2 is SYDVKM. The length of the CDR3 is 12 residues. Trimming removed 5 bases at V and 6 bases at J, with 9 bases between. CDR3 DNA: TGTGCCAGCAGTCGCCCGGGTGATACGCAGTATTTT. As protein: CASSRPGDTQYF.

The chain employs TRBV7-2 and TRBJ2-5; 8 positions agree with TRBD1. The germline V gene has CDR1 SGHTA and CDR2 FQGNSA. Germline trimming cut 5 bases from V and 5 bases from J; bases unmatched to any gene: 7. This CDR3 region has 14 residues. The CDR3: CASSQYRGYETQYF. CDR3 nucleotide sequence: TGTGCCAGCAGCCAATACAGGGGGTATGAGACCCAGTACTTC.

The chain couples TRBV2 to TRBJ1-1; 7 positions match TRBD1. With 0 bases clipped from V and 11 bases from J, the junction kept 3 bases outside the gene matches. Looked up from germline, CDR1 is SNHLY and CDR2 is FYNNEI. This CDR3 is built from 12 residues. CDR3 nucleotides: TGTGCCAGCAGTGAAGCGCCACAGGGGGCTTTCTTT. Amino acids: CASSEAPQGAFF.

The V gene is TRBV4-2, the J gene TRBJ2-7; 7 bases map to TRBD1. This CDR3 has 18 amino acids. The V gene end was trimmed by 3 bases and the J gene end by 4 bases; junction bases not matched to a gene: 18. Germline V lookup: CDR1 LGHNA, CDR2 YNFKEQ. The CDR3 loop reads CASSHQAVTDRMQYEQYF. Here the CDR3 DNA reads TGTGCCAGCAGCCACCAAGCTGTTACGGACAGGATGCAATACGAGCAGTACTTC.

V and J are TRBV7-8 and TRBJ1-2; 9 nucleotides line up with TRBD1. Germline-derived CDR1 and CDR2 are SGHVS and FQNEAQ. This CDR3 has 13 amino acids. V shed 4 bases, J shed 8 bases, and the junction held 5 bases outside the gene matches. CDR3 amino acids: CASSSTGGDGYTF. The CDR3, as DNA: TGTGCCAGCAGCTCCACAGGGGGCGACGGCTACACCTTC. The variable domain in full, with the rest retrieved from reference TRBV7-8 and TRBJ1-2, is GAGVSQSPRYKVAKRGQDVALRCDPISGHVSLFWYQQALGQGPEFLTYFQNEAQLDKSGLPSDRFFAERPEGSVSTLKIQRTQQEDSAVYLCASSSTGGDGYTFGSGTRLTVV.

This chain connects TRBV19 to TRBJ2-7, with 8 positions matching TRBD1. V lost 6 bases, J lost 3 bases, and 10 bases stayed unmatched. The CDR3 sequence is 15 residues long. Germline CDR1 and CDR2: LNHDA and SQIVND (reference sequence). The CDR3 DNA sequence: TGTGCCAGTAGCCCCCGGACAGGGATAGACTACGAGCAGTACTTC. Encoded protein: CASSPRTGIDYEQYF.

The rearrangement joins TRBV10-2 to TRBJ1-1; D is unclear. V lost 5 bases, J lost 1 base, and 5 bases lay in between. The CDR3 sequence is 12 residues long. Per germline, CDR1 WSHSY and CDR2 SAAADI. In DNA, the CDR3 is TGCGCCAGCAGTTTTAGGAACACTGAAGCTTTCTTT. Amino acids: CASSFRNTEAFF.

This clone showed up just a few times. The J gene is TRBJ1-5, the V gene TRBV19; 8 nucleotides line up with TRBD1. The V and J ends lost 6 bases and 0 bases, in that order; junction bases with no gene match: 4. In germline, CDR1 is LNHDA, CDR2 SQIVND (reference sequence). This CDR3 spans 15 amino acids. CDR3 in amino acids: CASRDRGYSNQPQHF. The CDR3 coding sequence is TGTGCCAGTAGAGACAGGGGATATAGCAATCAGCCCCAGCATTTT.